This is a list of T cell receptor beta chains from one sample in a study of tumor and adjacent non-tumor tissue in lung cancer. TCRdb used MiXCR to reprocess the multiplex PCR reads, holding one entry per CDR3 protein. The table has 100,000 to 120,000 distinct CDR3 sequences, under 90% seen once. The sample comprised lung tumor tissue. These TCRs come from an older man with non-small cell lung cancer. The conserved cysteine and the conserved F or W are not part of the CDR3 here.

TRBV11-3 | ASSLGGGTTLSYVQY
TRBV6-6 | ASSIRMYSNQPQD
TRBV11-3 | ASSFRDGTLNTETF
TRBV7-8 | ATSLALDTKAF
TRBV4-3 | ASSQDRQPYFNYGYT
TRBV29-1 | SVERDSNTEAF
TRBV5-6 | ASSWYFRGETQY
TRBV25-1 | ASSECPGRNYEKLF
TRBV29-1 | KVHGLAGGGITDTQY
TRBV4-1 | ASSQRTPGDLF
TRBV12-3/TRBV12-4 | ASSLAAGGVNSEAS
TRBV11-2 | ASSLGPGGADRQY
TRBV20-1 | SIATGGTQY